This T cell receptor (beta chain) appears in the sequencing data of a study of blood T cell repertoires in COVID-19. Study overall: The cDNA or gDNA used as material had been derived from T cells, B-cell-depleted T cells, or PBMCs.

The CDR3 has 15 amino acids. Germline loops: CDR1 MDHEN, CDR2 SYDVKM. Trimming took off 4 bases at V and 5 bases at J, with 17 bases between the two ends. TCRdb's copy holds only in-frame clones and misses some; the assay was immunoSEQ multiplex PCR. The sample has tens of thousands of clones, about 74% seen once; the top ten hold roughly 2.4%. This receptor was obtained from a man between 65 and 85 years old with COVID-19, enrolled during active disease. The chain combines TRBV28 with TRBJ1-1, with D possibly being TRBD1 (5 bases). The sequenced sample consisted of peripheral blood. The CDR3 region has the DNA TGTGCCAGCAGTTCAGGGTATAAAGGTGGAACTGAAGCTTTCTTT. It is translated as CASSSGYKGGTEAFF.